The clone carrying this T cell receptor (beta chain) was detected only a few times. Each sample came from a Caucasian adult donor living in Nashville, Tennessee. These data belong to a study of shared clonotypes between healthy human individuals. Study background: In total, the donors were two women and a few men aged 18 to 49.

The CDR3 runs 15 residues. Trimming at V came to 4 bases and at J to 9 bases, leaving 5 bases not matched to a gene. Per germline, CDR1 SGHNT and CDR2 YYREEE (reference sequence). Produced via immunoSEQ multiplex PCR; TCRdb's table is partial and in-frame only. The data contain hundreds of thousands of clones, roughly three quarters of them singletons. The receptor's source is a woman in her thirties or forties in good health. Some clones in this sample may be carry-over from other donors' samples. The chain carries TRBV5-4 and TRBJ2-1; 15 bases match TRBD2. Sequenced sample: PBMCs. CDR3 sequence: CASSRGLAGGTEQFF. As DNA, the CDR3 is TGTGCCAGCAGCAGGGGACTAGCGGGAGGTACTGAGCAGTTCTTC.